This TCR beta chain was recovered during a study of spatial heterogeneity in lung cancer. Study in general: The authors sequenced available follow-up PBMC samples, taken a median of roughly 26 months after resection. Averaged across combinations, each unique TCR and UMI pairing appeared more than ten times in raw reads, which were uncorrected.

TCRdb independently ran MiXCR on the 5' RACE reads; one entry per CDR3 protein. The sample carries 110,000 or so distinct CDR3 sequences, about 10% recorded once. Overall study findings and caveats: Ubiquitous expanded tumor TCRs were observed in blood more at resection than follow-up.

A few counts support this clonotype. What it binds is not known. Described time point: blood at routine non-recurrence follow-up after resection. Specimen: PBMCs, collected at follow-up. This TCR derives from a female donor with early-stage non-small cell lung cancer.

The CDR3, as DNA: TGTGCCAGCAGCTTCATGGGGTTTTCAGCCAAAAACATTCAGTACTTC. Encoded protein: CASSFMGFSAKNIQYF. The chain uses TRBV11-3 and TRBJ2-4; no reliable D call. Trimming left V 3 bases short and J 0 bases short, with 12 bases between. Germline values: CDR1 SGHNT, CDR2 YENEEA. The CDR3 extends over 16 amino acids.